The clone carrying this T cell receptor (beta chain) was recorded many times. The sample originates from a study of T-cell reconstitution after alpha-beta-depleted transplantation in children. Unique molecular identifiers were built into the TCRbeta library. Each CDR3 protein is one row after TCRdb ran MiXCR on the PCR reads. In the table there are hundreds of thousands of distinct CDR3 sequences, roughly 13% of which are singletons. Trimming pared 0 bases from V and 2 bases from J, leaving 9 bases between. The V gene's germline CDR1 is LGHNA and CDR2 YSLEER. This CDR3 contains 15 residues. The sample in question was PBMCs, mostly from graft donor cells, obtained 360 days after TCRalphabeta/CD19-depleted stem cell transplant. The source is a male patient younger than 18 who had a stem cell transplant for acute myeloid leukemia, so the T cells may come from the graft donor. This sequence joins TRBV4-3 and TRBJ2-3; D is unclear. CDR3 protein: CASSQDRVSTDTQYF. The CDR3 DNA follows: TGCGCCAGCAGCCAAGATAGGGTTTCCACAGATACGCAGTATTTT.